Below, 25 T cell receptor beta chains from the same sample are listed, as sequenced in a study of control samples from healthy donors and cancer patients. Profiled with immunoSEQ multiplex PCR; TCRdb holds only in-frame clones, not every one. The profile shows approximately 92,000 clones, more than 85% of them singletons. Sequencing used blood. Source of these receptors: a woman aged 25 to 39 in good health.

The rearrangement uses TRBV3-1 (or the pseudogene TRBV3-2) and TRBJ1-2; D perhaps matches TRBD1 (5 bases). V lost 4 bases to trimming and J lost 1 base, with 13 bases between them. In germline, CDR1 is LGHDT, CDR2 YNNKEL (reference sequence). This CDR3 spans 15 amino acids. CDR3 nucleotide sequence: TGTGCCAGCAGCCCCCTCTGGCAGGGTAACTATGGCTACACCTTC. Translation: CASSPLWQGNYGYTF.

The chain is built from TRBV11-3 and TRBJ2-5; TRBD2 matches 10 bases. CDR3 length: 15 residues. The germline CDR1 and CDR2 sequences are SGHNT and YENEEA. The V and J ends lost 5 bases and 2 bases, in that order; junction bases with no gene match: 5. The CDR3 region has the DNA TGTGCCAGCAGCCGAAGCGGGGGGGCGCAAGAGACCCAGTACTTC. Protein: CASSRSGGAQETQYF.

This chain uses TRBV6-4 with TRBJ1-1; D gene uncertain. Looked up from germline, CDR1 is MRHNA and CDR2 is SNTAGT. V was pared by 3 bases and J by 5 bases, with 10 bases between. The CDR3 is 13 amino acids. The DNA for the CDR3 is TGTGCCAGCAGTGAATCCCGCAGTACTGAAGCTTTCTTT. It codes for CASSESRSTEAFF.

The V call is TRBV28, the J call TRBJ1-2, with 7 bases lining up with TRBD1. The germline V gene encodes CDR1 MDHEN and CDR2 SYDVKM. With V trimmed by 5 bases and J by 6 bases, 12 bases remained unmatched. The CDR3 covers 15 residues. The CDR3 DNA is TGTGCCAGCAGTCAGCCCTTGACAGGGACGGATGGCTACACCTTC. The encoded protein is CASSQPLTGTDGYTF.

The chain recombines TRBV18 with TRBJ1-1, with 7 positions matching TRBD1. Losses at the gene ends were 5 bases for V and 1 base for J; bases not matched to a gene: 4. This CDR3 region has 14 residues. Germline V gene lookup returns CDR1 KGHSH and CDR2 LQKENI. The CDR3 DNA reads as TGTGCCAGCTCAGCCGGGACAGCGAACACTGAAGCTTTCTTT. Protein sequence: CASSAGTANTEAFF.

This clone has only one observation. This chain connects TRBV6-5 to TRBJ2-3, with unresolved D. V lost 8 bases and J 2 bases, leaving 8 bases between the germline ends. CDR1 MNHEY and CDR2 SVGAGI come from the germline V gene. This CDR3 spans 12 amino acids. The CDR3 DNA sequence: TGTGCCAGCGGCTCATACACAGATACGCAGTATTTT. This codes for CASGSYTDTQYF.

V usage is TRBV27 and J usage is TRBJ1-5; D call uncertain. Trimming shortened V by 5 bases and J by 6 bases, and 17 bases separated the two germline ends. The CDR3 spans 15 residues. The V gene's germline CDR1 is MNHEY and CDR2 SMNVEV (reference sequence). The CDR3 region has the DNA TGTGCCAGCAGTCCGAGGACTTTAAAGGCTCAGCCCCAGCATTTT. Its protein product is CASSPRTLKAQPQHF.

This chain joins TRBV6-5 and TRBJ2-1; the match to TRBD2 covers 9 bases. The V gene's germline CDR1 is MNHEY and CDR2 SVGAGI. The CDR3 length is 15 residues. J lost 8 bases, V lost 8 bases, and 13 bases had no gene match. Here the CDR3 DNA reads TGTGCCAGCGCCCTTGATGCGGGGGGGCCGGATGAGCAGTTCTTC. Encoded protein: CASALDAGGPDEQFF.

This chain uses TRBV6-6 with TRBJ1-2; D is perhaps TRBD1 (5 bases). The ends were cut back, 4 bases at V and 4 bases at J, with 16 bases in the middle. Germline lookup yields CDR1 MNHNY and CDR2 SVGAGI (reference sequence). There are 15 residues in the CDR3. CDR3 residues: CASSSRGVLGYGYTF. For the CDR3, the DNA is TGTGCCAGCAGTTCCCGAGGGGTATTAGGCTATGGCTACACCTTC.

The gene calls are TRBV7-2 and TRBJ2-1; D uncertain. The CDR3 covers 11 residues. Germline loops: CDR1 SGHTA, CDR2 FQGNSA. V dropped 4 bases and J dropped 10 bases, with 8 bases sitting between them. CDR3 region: CASSSKYEQFF. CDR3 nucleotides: TGTGCCAGCAGCTCCAAATACGAGCAGTTCTTC.

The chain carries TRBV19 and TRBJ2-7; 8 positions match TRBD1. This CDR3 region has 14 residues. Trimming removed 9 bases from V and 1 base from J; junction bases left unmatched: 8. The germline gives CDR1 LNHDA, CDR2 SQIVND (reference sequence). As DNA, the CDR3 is TGTGCCAGCCGAGCCGGGACAGGATCCTACGAGCAGTACTTC. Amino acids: CASRAGTGSYEQYF.

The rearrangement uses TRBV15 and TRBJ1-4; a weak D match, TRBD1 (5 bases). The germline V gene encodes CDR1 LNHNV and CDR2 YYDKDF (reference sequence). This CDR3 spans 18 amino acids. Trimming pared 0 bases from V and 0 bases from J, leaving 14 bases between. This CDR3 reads CATSRDRGFYATNEKLFF. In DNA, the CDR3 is TGTGCCACCAGCAGAGATCGGGGGTTTTATGCAACTAATGAAAAACTGTTTTTT.

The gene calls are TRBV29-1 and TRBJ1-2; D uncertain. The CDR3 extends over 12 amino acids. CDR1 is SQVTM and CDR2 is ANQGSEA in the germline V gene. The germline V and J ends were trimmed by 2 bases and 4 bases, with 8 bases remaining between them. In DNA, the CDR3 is TGCAGCGTTGAACGGCAGGTCTATGGCTACACCTTC. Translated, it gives CSVERQVYGYTF.

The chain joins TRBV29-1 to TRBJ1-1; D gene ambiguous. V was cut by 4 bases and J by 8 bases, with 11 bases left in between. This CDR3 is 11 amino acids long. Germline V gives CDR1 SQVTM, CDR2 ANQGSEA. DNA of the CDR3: TGCAGCGTTGTGGAGGGAGCCGAAGCTTTCTTT. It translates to CSVVEGAEAFF.

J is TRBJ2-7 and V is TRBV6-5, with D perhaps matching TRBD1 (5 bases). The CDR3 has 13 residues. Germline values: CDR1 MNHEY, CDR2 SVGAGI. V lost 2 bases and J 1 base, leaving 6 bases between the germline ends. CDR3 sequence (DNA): TGTGCCAGCAGTTACCAGGGATCCTACGAGCAGTACTTC. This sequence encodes CASSYQGSYEQYF.

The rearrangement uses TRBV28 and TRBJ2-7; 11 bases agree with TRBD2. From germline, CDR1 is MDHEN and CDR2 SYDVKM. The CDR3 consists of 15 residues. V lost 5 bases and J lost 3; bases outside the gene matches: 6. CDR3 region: CASSPTGLADYEQYF. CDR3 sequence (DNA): TGTGCCAGCAGTCCAACGGGACTAGCGGACTACGAGCAGTACTTC.

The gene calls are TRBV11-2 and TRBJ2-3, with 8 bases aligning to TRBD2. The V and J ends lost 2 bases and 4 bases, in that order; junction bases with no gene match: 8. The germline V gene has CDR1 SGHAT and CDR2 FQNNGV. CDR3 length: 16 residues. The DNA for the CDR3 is TGTGCCAGCAGCTTAAGCACGGGGGGGCGGTCAGATACGCAGTATTTT. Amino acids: CASSLSTGGRSDTQYF.

The CDR3 bases are TGTGCCAGCAGTGAAAGTAGGTCTGCCGGGGAGCTGTTTTTT. It specifies CASSESRSAGELFF. The J gene is TRBJ2-2, the V gene TRBV6-1; no clear D gene. Trimming removed 2 bases at V and 6 bases at J, with 10 bases between. The germline CDR1 and CDR2 sequences are MNHNS and SASEGT. There are 14 residues in the CDR3.

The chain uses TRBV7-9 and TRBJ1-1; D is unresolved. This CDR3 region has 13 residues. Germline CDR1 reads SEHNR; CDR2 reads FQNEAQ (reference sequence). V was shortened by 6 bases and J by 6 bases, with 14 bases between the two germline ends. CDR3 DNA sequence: TGTGCCAGCAGACCGACCGGTGAGCCTGAAGCTTTCTTT. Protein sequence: CASRPTGEPEAFF.

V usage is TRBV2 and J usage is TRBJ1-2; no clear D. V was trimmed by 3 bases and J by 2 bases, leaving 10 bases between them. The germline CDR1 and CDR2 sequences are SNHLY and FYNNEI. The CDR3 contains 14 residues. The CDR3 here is CASSDGRRNYGYTF. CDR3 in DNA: TGTGCCAGCAGTGACGGACGACGAAACTATGGCTACACCTTC.

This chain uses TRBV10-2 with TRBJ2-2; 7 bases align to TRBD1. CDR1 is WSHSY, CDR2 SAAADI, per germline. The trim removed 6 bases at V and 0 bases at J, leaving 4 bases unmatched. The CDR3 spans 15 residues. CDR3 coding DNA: TGCGCCAGCAGACCCGGGACAGCGAACACCGGGGAGCTGTTTTTT. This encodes CASRPGTANTGELFF.

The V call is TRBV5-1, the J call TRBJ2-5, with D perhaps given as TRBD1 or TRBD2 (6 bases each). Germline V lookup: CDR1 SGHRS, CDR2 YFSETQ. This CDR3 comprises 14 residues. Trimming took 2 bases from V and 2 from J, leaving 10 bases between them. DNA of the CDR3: TGCGCCAGCAGCTTCCAGGGGAGGCAAGAGACCCAGTACTTC. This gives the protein CASSFQGRQETQYF. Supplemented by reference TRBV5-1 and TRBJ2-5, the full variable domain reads KAGVTQTPRYLIKTRGQQVTLSCSPISGHRSVSWYQQTPGQGLQFLFEYFSETQRNKGNFPGRFSGRQFSNSRSEMNVSTLELGDSALYLCASSFQGRQETQYFGPGTRLLVL.

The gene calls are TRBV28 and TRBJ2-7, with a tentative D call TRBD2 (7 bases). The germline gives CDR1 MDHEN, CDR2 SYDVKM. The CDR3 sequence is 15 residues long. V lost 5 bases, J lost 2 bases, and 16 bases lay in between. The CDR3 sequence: CASSTWGEGAYEQYF. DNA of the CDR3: TGTGCCAGCAGTACCTGGGGGGAGGGGGCCTACGAGCAGTACTTC.

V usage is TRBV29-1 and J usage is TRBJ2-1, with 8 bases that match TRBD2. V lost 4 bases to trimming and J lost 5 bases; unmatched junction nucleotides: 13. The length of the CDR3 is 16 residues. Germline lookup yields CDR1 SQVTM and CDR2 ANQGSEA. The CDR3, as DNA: TGCAGCGTTGCAGGCGGGGCTAGCGGGCTAAACAATGAGCAGTTCTTC. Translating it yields CSVAGGASGLNNEQFF.

The CDR3 DNA reads as TGCGCCAGCAGCTCTCCGACTAGCGGGACAGAGACCCAGTACTTC. It specifies CASSSPTSGTETQYF. The gene calls are TRBV5-1 and TRBJ2-5; 11 bases fit TRBD2. CDR1 is SGHRS and CDR2 is YFSETQ in the germline V gene. The CDR3 runs to 15 residues. With V trimmed by 3 bases and J by 4 bases, 5 bases remained unmatched. Filled out from reference TRBV5-1 and TRBJ2-5, the complete variable domain reads KAGVTQTPRYLIKTRGQQVTLSCSPISGHRSVSWYQQTPGQGLQFLFEYFSETQRNKGNFPGRFSGRQFSNSRSEMNVSTLELGDSALYLCASSSPTSGTETQYFGPGTRLLVL.